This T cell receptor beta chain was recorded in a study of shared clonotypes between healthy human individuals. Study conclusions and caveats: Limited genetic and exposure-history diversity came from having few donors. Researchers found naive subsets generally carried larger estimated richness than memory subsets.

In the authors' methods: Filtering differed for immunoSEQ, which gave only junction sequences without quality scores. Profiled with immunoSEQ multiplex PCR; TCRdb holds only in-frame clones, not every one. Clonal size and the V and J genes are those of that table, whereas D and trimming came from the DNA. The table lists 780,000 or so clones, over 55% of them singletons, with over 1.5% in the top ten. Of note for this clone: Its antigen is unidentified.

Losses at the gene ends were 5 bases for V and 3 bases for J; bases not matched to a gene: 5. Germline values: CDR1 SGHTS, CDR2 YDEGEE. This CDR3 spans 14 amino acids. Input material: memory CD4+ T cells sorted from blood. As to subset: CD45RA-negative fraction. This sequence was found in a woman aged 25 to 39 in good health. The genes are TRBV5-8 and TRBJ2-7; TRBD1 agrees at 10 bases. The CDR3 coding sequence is TGTGCCAGCAGGCGACAGGGGGCATTCTACGAGCAGTACTTC. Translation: CASRRQGAFYEQYF. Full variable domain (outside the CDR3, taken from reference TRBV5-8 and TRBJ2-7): EAGVTQSPTHLIKTRGQQATLRCSPISGHTSVYWYQQALGLGLQFLLWYDEGEERNRGNFPPRFSGRQFPNYSSELNVNALELEDSALYLCASRRQGAFYEQYFGPGTRLTVT.